This T cell receptor beta chain derives from a study of molecular identifiers for immune sequencing clone quantification. Overall study context: Naive CD8 RNA (around 20,000 or 99,000 cells) was divided into five aliquots, with four sequenced.

This CDR3 is built from 13 residues. V lost 7 bases to trimming and J lost 9 bases; unmatched junction nucleotides: 5. Germline CDR1 is SGHTA and CDR2 is FQGNSA. TCRdb re-derived calls from the PCR reads in MiXCR, one entry per CDR3 protein. Here the sample spans 250,000 to 400,000 distinct CDR3 sequences, 20% to 25% being singletons. Specimen: naive CD8+ T cells from blood, with Jurkat cell RNA spiked in. The subset here: FACS-sorted CD8+CD4-CCR7+CD45RA+ naive T cells. The source of this sequence is a human donor in good health. Some libraries in this study had Jurkat cell RNA spiked in. The chain recombines TRBV7-2 with TRBJ2-1; 11 bases align to TRBD2. The CDR3 is CASTGLAGTEQFF. The CDR3 DNA reads as TGTGCCAGCACAGGACTAGCGGGCACTGAGCAGTTCTTC.